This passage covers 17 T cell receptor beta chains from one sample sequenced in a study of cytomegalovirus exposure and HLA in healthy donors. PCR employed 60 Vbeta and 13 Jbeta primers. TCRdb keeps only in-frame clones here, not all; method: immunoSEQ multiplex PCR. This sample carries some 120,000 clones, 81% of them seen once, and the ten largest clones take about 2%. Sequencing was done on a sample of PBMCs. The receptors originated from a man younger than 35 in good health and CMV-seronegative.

CDR3: CASSNDRGESYNEQFF. The CDR3, as DNA: TGTGCCAGCAGCAACGACAGGGGGGAGTCCTACAATGAGCAGTTCTTC. V gene TRBV11-3 combines with J gene TRBJ2-1, with 9 nucleotides matching TRBD1. The J segment lost 1 base and the V segment lost 5 bases, leaving 6 bases of the junction unmatched. The CDR3 has 16 amino acids. The germline V gene has CDR1 SGHNT and CDR2 YENEEA. The entire variable domain, with the rest obtained from reference TRBV11-3 and TRBJ2-1, is as follows: EAGVVQSPRYKIIEKKQPVAFWCNPISGHNTLYWYLQNLGQGPELLIRYENEEAVDDSQLPKDRFSAERLKGVDSTLKIQPAELGDSAVYLCASSNDRGESYNEQFFGPGTRLTVL.

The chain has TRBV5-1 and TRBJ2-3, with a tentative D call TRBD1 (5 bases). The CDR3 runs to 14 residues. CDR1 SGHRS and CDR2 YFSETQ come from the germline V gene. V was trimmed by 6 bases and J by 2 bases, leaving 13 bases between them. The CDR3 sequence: CASKPGINTDTQYF. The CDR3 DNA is TGCGCCAGCAAACCAGGGATAAACACAGATACGCAGTATTTT.

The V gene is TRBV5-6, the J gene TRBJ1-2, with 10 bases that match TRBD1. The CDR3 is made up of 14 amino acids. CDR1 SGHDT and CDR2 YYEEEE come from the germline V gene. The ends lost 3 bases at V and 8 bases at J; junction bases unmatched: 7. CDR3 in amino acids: CASSSGTGEYGYTF. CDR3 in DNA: TGTGCCAGCAGCTCGGGGACAGGGGAGTACGGCTACACCTTC. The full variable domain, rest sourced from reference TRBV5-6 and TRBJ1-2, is DAGVTQSPTHLIKTRGQQVTLRCSPKSGHDTVSWYQQALGQGPQFIFQYYEEEERQRGNFPDRFSGHQFPNYSSELNVNALLLGDSALYLCASSSGTGEYGYTFGSGTRLTVV.

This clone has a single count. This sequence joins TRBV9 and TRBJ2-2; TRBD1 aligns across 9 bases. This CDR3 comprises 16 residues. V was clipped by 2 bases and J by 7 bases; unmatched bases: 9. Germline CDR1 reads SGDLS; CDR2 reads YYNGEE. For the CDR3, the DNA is TGTGCCAGCAGCGTGAGACAGGGGGGTTTGGGCGGGGAGCTGTTTTTT. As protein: CASSVRQGGLGGELFF.

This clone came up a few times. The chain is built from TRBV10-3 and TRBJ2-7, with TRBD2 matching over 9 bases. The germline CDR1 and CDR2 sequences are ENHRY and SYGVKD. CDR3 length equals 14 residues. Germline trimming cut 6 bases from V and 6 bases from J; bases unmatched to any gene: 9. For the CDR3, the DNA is TGTGCCATCAGGGCCCCAAGCGGGGGGCTCGAGCAGTACTTC. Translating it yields CAIRAPSGGLEQYF.

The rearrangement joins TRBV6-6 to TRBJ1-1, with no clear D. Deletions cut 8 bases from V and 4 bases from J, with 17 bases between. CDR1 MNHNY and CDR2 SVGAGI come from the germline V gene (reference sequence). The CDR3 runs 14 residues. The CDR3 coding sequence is TGTGCCAGCTCGTGGGGAGATGGAAGCACTGAAGCTTTCTTT. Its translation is CASSWGDGSTEAFF.

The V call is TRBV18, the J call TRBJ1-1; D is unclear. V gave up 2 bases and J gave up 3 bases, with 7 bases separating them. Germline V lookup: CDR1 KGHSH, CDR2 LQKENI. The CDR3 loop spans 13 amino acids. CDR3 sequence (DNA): TGTGCCAGCTCACCAAGCATCTACACTGAAGCTTTCTTT. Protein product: CASSPSIYTEAFF.

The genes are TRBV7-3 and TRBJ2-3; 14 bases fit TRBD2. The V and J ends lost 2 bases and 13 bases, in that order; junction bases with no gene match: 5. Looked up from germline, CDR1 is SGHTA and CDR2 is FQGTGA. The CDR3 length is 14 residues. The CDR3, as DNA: TGTGCCAGCAGCTTACCGGGACTAGCGGGGGCTAAGTATTTT. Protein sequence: CASSLPGLAGAKYF.

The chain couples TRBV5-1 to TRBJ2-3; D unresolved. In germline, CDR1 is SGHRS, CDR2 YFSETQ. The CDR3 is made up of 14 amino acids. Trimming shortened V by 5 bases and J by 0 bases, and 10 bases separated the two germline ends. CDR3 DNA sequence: TGCGCCAGCAGTTCAGGCTCTAGCACAGATACGCAGTATTTT. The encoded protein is CASSSGSSTDTQYF.

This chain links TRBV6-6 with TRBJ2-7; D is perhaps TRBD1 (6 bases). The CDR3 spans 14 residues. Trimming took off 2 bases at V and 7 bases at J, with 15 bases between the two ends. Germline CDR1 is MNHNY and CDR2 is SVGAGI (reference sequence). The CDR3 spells CASSYGLDSTEQYF. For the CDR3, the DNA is TGTGCCAGCAGTTACGGGCTGGACAGTACGGAGCAGTACTTC.

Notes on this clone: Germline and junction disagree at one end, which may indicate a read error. The CDR3: CASSENPPSSHNEQFF. The CDR3 nucleotides read TGTGCCAGCAGTGAAAATCCCCCTAGCTCCCACAATGAGCAGTTCTTC. The chain employs TRBV6-1 and TRBJ2-1, with D maybe TRBD2 (5 bases). The germline gives CDR1 MNHNS, CDR2 SASEGT. This CDR3 spans 16 amino acids.

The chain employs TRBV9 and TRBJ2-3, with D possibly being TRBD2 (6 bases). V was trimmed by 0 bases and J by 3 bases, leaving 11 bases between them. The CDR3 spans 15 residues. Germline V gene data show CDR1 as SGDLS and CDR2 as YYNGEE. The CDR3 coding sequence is TGTGCCAGCAGCGTAGGGGAGGTCTCTACAGATACGCAGTATTTT. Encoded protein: CASSVGEVSTDTQYF.

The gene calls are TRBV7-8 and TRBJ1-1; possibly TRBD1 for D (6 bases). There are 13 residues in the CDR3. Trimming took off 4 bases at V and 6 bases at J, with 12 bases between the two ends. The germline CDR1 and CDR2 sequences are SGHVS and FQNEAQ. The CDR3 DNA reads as TGTGCCAGCAGCTCAGACAGGACTGCTGAAGCTTTCTTT. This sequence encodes CASSSDRTAEAFF.

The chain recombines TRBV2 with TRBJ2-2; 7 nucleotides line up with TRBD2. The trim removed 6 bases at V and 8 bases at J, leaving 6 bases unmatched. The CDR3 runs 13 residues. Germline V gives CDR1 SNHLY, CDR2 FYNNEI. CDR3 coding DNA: TGTGCCAGCAGCTCACGCGGGGGTGGGGAGCTGTTTTTT. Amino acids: CASSSRGGGELFF.

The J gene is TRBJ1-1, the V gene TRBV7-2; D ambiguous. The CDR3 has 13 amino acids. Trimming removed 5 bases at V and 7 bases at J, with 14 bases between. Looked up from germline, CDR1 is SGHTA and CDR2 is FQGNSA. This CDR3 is CASSPRRVNEAFF. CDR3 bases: TGTGCCAGCAGCCCGAGACGGGTAAATGAAGCTTTCTTT.

DNA of the CDR3: TGTGCCAGCAGCCTCGGCGGGGCGGGCGGGGAGCTGTTTTTT. Translation gives CASSLGGAGGELFF. This rearrangement joins TRBV7-2 to TRBJ2-2; D might be TRBD2 (6 bases). CDR3 length: 14 residues. From germline, CDR1 is SGHTA and CDR2 FQGNSA. V lost 5 bases and J lost 7, with 14 bases in between.

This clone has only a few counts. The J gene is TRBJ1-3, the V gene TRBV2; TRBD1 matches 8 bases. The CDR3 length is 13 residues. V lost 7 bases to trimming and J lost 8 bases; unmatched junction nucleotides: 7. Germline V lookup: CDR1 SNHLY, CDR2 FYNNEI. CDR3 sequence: CASTTYRGDTIYF. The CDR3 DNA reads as TGTGCCAGCACAACCTACAGGGGGGACACCATATATTTT.